The sequence of this T cell receptor (beta chain) was determined in a study of vaccination effects on CD4 cells after COVID-19. Looking at the study overall: The cohort was immunized with two doses of either the BNT162b2 or mRNA-1273 vaccine.

Viral peptide pools were used in the ViraFEST assay to expand antigen-specific CD4+ T cells, and sequencing came afterward. Following a roughly eleven-day culture, CD4+ T cells were purified. Recipients of the vaccine had no prior SARS-CoV-2 infection and negative nucleocapsid antibodies. Each culture well received a few million PBMC. These cells were then cultured in IMDM with about 10 IU/ml IL-2 and roughly 10 ug/ml peptides. Half the medium was swapped for IL-2 medium on days 3 and 7. This clone was observed a few times. No antigen is known for it. Generated by immunoSEQ multiplex PCR, the TCRdb table keeps only in-frame clones and is missing some. Here the sample spans about 41,000 clones, more than 60% being singletons. Germline V lookup: CDR1 SGHTA, CDR2 FQGNSA. CDR3 length: 13 amino acids. With 4 bases removed from V and 2 bases from J, the gap between germline ends came to 8 bases.

This material consisted of CD4+ T cells from PBMCs cultured with HCoV-OC43 spike peptides, taken before COVID-19 vaccination. Subset in this sample: HCoV-OC43 spike overlapping peptide pool stimulation. The chain uses TRBV7-2 and TRBJ2-5; the D is unclear. This clonotype was sampled from a human donor who received a COVID-19 vaccine. DNA for the CDR3: TGTGCCAGCAGCTCTAAGCGACAAGAGACCCAGTACTTC. This codes for CASSSKRQETQYF.